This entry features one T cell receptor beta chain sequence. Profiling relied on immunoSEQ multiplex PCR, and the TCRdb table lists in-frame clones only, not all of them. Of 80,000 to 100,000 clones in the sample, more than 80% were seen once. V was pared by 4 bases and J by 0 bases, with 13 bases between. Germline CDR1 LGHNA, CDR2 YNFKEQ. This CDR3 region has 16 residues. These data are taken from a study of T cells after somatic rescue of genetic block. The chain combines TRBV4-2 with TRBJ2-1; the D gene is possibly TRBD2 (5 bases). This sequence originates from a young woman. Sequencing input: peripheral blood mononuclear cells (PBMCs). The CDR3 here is CASSRHSSSSYNEQFF. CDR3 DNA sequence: TGTGCCAGCAGCCGCCATTCTAGCAGCTCCTACAATGAGCAGTTCTTC.